Shown below are 19 T cell receptor beta chains from a single sample sequenced in a study of shared clonotypes between healthy human individuals. Sequencing was performed with immunoSEQ multiplex PCR; in TCRdb, only in-frame clones are kept and a portion is missing. The data contain hundreds of thousands of clones, about 85% of them singletons. Sequencing was done on a sample of PBMCs. All receptors come from a woman in her 40s in good health. Some clones in this sample may be carry-over from other donors' samples.

The V and J genes are TRBV5-1 and TRBJ2-3; 11 bases are a match to TRBD2. The J segment lost 5 bases and the V segment lost 4 bases, leaving 15 bases of the junction unmatched. Germline loops: CDR1 SGHRS, CDR2 YFSETQ. This CDR3 region has 18 residues. As DNA, the CDR3 is TGCGCCAGCAGCGAGGCTCCTCTTAGCGGGAGGGCAGTAGATACGCAGTATTTT. As protein: CASSEAPLSGRAVDTQYF.

The chain has TRBV11-2 and TRBJ2-7, with no clear D. V dropped 6 bases and J dropped 1 base, with 13 bases sitting between them. Germline V gene data show CDR1 as SGHAT and CDR2 as FQNNGV. There are 14 residues in the CDR3. The CDR3 loop is CASRTPVPSYEQYF. The CDR3 bases are TGTGCCAGCAGAACCCCTGTCCCTTCCTACGAGCAGTACTTC.

The genes are TRBV28 and TRBJ2-3, with 10 bases that match TRBD1. The CDR3 spans 15 residues. V lost 4 bases, J lost 3 bases, and 4 bases stayed unmatched. Germline CDR1 is MDHEN and CDR2 is SYDVKM. As DNA, the CDR3 is TGTGCCAGCAGTTCCCGGACAGGGGGTACAGATACGCAGTATTTT. This gives the protein CASSSRTGGTDTQYF.

This chain connects TRBV18 to TRBJ2-5; D ambiguous. This CDR3 is built from 15 residues. V dropped 2 bases and J dropped 4 bases, with 14 bases sitting between them. Germline V gene lookup returns CDR1 KGHSH and CDR2 LQKENI. Here the CDR3 DNA reads TGTGCCAGCTCACCAAATCATAGGGTGCCAGAGACCCAGTACTTC. Its translation: CASSPNHRVPETQYF.

This clone has only one observation. This rearrangement joins TRBV4-2 to TRBJ2-5; 8 bases fit TRBD1. The DNA end is a closer match to TRBJ2-7, so the J assignment may be wrong. The CDR3 is made up of 15 amino acids. CDR1 LGHNA and CDR2 YNFKEQ come from the germline V gene. In DNA, the CDR3 is TGTGCCAGCAGCCAAGAAGGGACAGGACTCTCCGAGCAGTACTTC. Its translation: CASSQEGTGLSEQYF.

This chain connects TRBV18 to TRBJ2-7, with 12 bases that match TRBD2. This CDR3 spans 14 amino acids. V trimming: 5 bases; J trimming: 3 bases; junction bases outside the gene matches: 2. Per the germline V gene, CDR1 is KGHSH and CDR2 is LQKENI. In nucleotides, the CDR3 is TGTGCCAGCTCAGGACTAGCGGGAAGCTACGAGCAGTACTTC. Its translation: CASSGLAGSYEQYF.

In nucleotides, the CDR3 is TGTGCCAGCAGCTTAGACAGCAATTCACCCCTCCACTTT. This encodes CASSLDSNSPLHF. The genes are TRBV7-9 and TRBJ1-6; no definite D call. The CDR3 is 13 residues long. Germline loops: CDR1 SEHNR, CDR2 FQNEAQ (reference sequence). Trimming cost V 1 base and J 7 bases, with 5 bases left between them.

The V call is TRBV19, the J call TRBJ2-3, with 8 bases lining up with TRBD1. CDR3 length: 14 amino acids. J was trimmed by 4 bases and V by 4 bases; bases with no gene match: 4. Germline V gene lookup returns CDR1 LNHDA and CDR2 SQIVND (reference sequence). CDR3 DNA sequence: TGTGCCAGTAGTAGGGACAGGTTCTCAGATACGCAGTATTTT. This translates into CASSRDRFSDTQYF.

The J gene is TRBJ1-6, the V gene TRBV27, with D uncertain. The CDR3 is 12 residues long. Trimming took off 2 bases at V and 8 bases at J, with 4 bases between the two ends. Germline V lookup: CDR1 MNHEY, CDR2 SMNVEV (reference sequence). CDR3 loop: CASSLRDSPLHF. The CDR3 nucleotides read TGTGCCAGCAGTTTACGGGATTCACCCCTCCACTTT.

The chain employs TRBV5-1 and TRBJ2-7, with D maybe TRBD2 (6 bases). Per germline, CDR1 SGHRS and CDR2 YFSETQ. CDR3 size: 18 residues. V lost 4 bases and J 3 bases, leaving 26 bases between the germline ends. The CDR3 sequence is CASSTREVSGTPYYEQYF. The CDR3 coding sequence is TGCGCCAGCAGCACCCGGGAAGTCTCCGGGACTCCGTACTACGAGCAGTACTTC.

The chain has TRBV6-1 and TRBJ2-7; D unresolved. The ends were cut back, 10 bases at V and 1 base at J, with 8 bases in the middle. Germline-derived CDR1 and CDR2 are MNHNS and SASEGT. This CDR3 has 11 residues. CDR3 sequence reads: CATRGSYEQYF. As DNA, the CDR3 is TGTGCCACCCGAGGATCCTACGAGCAGTACTTC.

This chain links TRBV4-1 with TRBJ2-7, with 8 positions matching TRBD2. J lost 3 bases, V lost 4 bases, and 8 bases had no gene match. This CDR3 has 15 amino acids. CDR1 MGHRA and CDR2 YSYEKL come from the germline V gene. This CDR3 is CASSLLAGSFYEQYF. The CDR3 DNA is TGCGCCAGCAGCCTTTTAGCGGGGTCTTTCTACGAGCAGTACTTC.

This clone was observed a few times. V usage is TRBV30 and J usage is TRBJ1-1; TRBD1 agrees at 10 bases. There are 17 residues in the CDR3. Trimming removed 1 base from V and 1 base from J; junction bases left unmatched: 9. Germline V gene sequence: CDR1 GTSNPN, CDR2 SVGIG (reference sequence). CDR3 residues: CAWSGTRDRGSNTEAFF. The CDR3 coding sequence is TGTGCCTGGAGTGGAACCCGGGACAGGGGATCGAACACTGAAGCTTTCTTT.

This chain links TRBV4-3 with TRBJ1-2; tentatively, D is TRBD1 (6 bases). This CDR3 spans 13 amino acids. Per germline, CDR1 LGHNA and CDR2 YSLEER. Trimming left V 4 bases short and J 4 bases short, with 10 bases between. The CDR3 reads CASSRGQLYGYTF. The CDR3 coding sequence is TGCGCCAGCAGCCGAGGACAGCTCTATGGCTACACCTTC.

This clone was found a few times. The V gene is TRBV5-1, the J gene TRBJ2-6, with D unresolved. V shed 4 bases and J shed 2 bases, with 13 bases lying between them. The CDR3 length is 16 residues. Germline CDR1 is SGHRS and CDR2 is YFSETQ. The CDR3 spells CASSPFSAAGANVLTF. The DNA of the CDR3 is TGCGCCAGCAGCCCCTTTTCCGCCGCTGGGGCCAACGTCCTGACTTTC.

This chain links TRBV7-7 with TRBJ1-5; D call uncertain. In germline, CDR1 is SSHAT, CDR2 FNYEAQ (reference sequence). The CDR3 runs 13 residues. With 3 bases removed from V and 4 bases from J, the gap between germline ends came to 7 bases. In nucleotides, the CDR3 is TGTGCCAGCAGCTTGTCGGTGAATCAGCCCCAGCATTTT. This gives the protein CASSLSVNQPQHF.

The rearrangement links TRBV25-1 to TRBJ2-3; TRBD2 might be the D (5 bases). There are 13 residues in the CDR3. V was clipped by 1 base and J by 6 bases, with 8 bases between them. Germline V CDR1 and CDR2: MGHDK, SYGVNS. The CDR3: CASSEFGEDTQYF. CDR3 DNA sequence: TGTGCCAGCAGTGAATTTGGGGAGGATACGCAGTATTTT. Full variable domain (missing parts from reference TRBV25-1 and TRBJ2-3): EADIYQTPRYLVIGTGKKITLECSQTMGHDKMYWYQQDPGMELHLIHYSYGVNSTEKGDLSSESTVSRIRTEHFPLTLESARPSHTSQYLCASSEFGEDTQYFGPGTRLTVL.

This chain connects TRBV30 to TRBJ2-3; a possible D gene is TRBD1 (6 bases). In germline, CDR1 is GTSNPN, CDR2 SVGIG (reference sequence). This CDR3 is built from 16 residues. The V and J ends lost 2 bases and 3 bases respectively, with 18 bases between them. The chain's CDR3 is CAWSPGTGRATDTQYF. DNA of the CDR3: TGTGCCTGGAGTCCCGGAACAGGGAGAGCTACAGATACGCAGTATTTT.

This chain uses TRBV4-2 with TRBJ2-3; 15 bases are shared with TRBD2. The germline CDR1 and CDR2 sequences are LGHNA and YNFKEQ. The J segment lost 4 bases and the V segment lost 1 base, leaving 3 bases of the junction unmatched. The CDR3 is made up of 17 amino acids. DNA for the CDR3: TGTGCCAGCAGCCAAGTCGGGACTAGCGGGAGGTCAGATACGCAGTATTTT. This encodes CASSQVGTSGRSDTQYF.